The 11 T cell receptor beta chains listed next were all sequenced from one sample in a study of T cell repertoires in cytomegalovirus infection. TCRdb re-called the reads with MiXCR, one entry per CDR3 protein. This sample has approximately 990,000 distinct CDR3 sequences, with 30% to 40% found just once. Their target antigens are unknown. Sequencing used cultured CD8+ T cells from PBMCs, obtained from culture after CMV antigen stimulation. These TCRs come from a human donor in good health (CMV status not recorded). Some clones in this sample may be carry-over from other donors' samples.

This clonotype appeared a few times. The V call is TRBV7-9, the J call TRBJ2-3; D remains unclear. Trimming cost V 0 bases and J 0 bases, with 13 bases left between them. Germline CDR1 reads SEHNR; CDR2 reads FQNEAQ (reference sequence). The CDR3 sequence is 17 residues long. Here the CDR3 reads CASSLAPASSSTDTQYF. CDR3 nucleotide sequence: TGTGCCAGCAGCTTAGCCCCAGCTTCGTCTAGCACAGATACGCAGTATTTT. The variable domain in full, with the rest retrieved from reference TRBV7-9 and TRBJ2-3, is DTGVSQNPRHKITKRGQNVTFRCDPISEHNRLYWYRQTLGQGPEFLTYFQNEAQLEKSRLLSDRFSAERPKGSFSTLEIQRTEQGDSAMYLCASSLAPASSSTDTQYFGPGTRLTVL.

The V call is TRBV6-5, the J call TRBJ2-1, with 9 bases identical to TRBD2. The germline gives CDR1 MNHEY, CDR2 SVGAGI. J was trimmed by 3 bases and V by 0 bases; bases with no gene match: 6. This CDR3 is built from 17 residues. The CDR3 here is CASSYSLSGRIYNEQFF. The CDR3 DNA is TGTGCCAGCAGTTACTCTTTAAGCGGGAGGATCTACAATGAGCAGTTCTTC.

CDR3 coding DNA: TGTGCCAGCAGCGTAGGCGCGCGGGTTACTCTGGAAGACACCATATATTTT. This sequence encodes CASSVGARVTLEDTIYF. V is TRBV9 and J is TRBJ1-3; D gene uncertain. V dropped 0 bases and J dropped 8 bases, with 21 bases sitting between them. The CDR3 extends over 17 amino acids. The germline V gene has CDR1 SGDLS and CDR2 YYNGEE.

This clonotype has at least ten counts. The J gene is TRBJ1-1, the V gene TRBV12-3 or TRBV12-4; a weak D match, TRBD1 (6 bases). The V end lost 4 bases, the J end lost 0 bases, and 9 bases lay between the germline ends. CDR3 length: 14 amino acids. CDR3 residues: CASSWDTMNTEAFF. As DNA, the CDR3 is TGTGCCAGCAGTTGGGACACCATGAACACTGAAGCTTTCTTT.

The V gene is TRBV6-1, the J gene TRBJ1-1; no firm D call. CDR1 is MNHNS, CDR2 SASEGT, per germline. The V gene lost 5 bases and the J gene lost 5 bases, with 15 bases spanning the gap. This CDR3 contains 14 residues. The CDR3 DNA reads TGTGCCAGCAGTTATGGAGGACCTCGAACTGAAGCTTTCTTT. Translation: CASSYGGPRTEAFF.

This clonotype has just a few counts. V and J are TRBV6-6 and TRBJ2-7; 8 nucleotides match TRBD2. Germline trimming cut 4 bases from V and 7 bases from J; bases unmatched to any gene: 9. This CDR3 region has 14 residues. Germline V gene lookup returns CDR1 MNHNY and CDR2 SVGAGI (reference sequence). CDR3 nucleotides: TGTGCCAGCAGTTTCCATAGCGGGGCGGGAGAGCAGTACGTC. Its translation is CASSFHSGAGEQYV.

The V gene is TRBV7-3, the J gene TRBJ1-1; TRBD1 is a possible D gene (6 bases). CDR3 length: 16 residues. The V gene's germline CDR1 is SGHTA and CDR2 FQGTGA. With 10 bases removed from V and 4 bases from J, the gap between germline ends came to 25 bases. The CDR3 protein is CANPPPPGTWSTEAFF. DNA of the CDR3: TGTGCCAACCCCCCACCCCCCGGGACATGGTCCACTGAAGCTTTCTTT.

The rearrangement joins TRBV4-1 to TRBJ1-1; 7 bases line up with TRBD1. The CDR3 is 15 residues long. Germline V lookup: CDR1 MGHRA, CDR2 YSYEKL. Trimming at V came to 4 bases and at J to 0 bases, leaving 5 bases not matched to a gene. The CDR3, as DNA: TGCGCCAGCAGCCCCGGGACAGCCATGAACACTGAAGCTTTCTTT. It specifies CASSPGTAMNTEAFF.

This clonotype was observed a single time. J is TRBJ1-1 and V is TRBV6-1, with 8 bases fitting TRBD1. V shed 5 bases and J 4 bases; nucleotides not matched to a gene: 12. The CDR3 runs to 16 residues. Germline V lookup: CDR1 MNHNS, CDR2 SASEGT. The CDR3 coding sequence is TGTGCCAGCAGTCCCCTATCTCAGACAGGGGCCACTGAAGCTTTCTTT. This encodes CASSPLSQTGATEAFF.

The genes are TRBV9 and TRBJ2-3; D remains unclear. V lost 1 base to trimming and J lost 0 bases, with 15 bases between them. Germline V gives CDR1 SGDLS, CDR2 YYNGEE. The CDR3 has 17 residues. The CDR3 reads CASSVPGSGRSTDTQYF. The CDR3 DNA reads TGTGCCAGCAGCGTACCCGGGTCAGGCAGGAGCACAGATACGCAGTATTTT.

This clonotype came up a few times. The CDR3 DNA sequence: TGCGCCAGCAGTGAGTCTGCAGGCTACGAGCAGTACTTC. Protein: CASSESAGYEQYF. The rearrangement links TRBV10-1 to TRBJ2-7; D not resolved. This CDR3 spans 13 amino acids. V lost 0 bases and J 3 bases, leaving 6 bases between the germline ends. The germline gives CDR1 WNHNN, CDR2 SYGVQD (reference sequence).